This T cell receptor (beta chain) is drawn from a study of T cells in Graves' hyperthyroidism and ophthalmopathy. The germline V gene encodes CDR1 MGHRA and CDR2 YSYEKL. CDR3 length: 14 amino acids. Trimming cost V 2 bases and J 2 bases, with 9 bases left between them. Amplified regions were TCR beta CDR3 sequences from RNA transcripts. Initially, a first-round RT-PCR of the TCR CDR3 employed the HTBI primer set. MiXCR, applied by TCRdb to the multiplex PCR reads, yields one record per CDR3 protein. Of about 520,000 distinct CDR3 sequences detected, around 20% appear once; the ten largest clones hold approximately 26%. This clonotype was picked up many times.

The chain uses TRBV4-1 and TRBJ1-1; tentatively, D is TRBD1 (5 bases). The sample consisted of blood. The origin of this receptor is a man aged 18 to 29 with Graves' hyperthyroidism. This chain's CDR3 is CASSQPGTNTEAFF. The DNA of the CDR3 is TGCGCCAGCAGCCAACCTGGGACCAACACTGAAGCTTTCTTT.